The clone carrying this T cell receptor beta chain was seen only a few times. This record comes from a study of blood T cell repertoires in COVID-19. Measured with immunoSEQ multiplex PCR; TCRdb has only the in-frame clones, and not every one. This sample yields about 260,000 clones, of which 85% are seen a single time; roughly 15% belongs to the top ten. J gave up 6 bases and V 10 bases, and 10 bases lay outside the gene matches. The CDR3 is 13 amino acids. Germline V gives CDR1 ENHRY, CDR2 SYGVKD. This TCR was recovered from a human donor in a cohort sampled during active COVID-19. The chain recombines TRBV10-3 with TRBJ1-2, with 8 bases fitting TRBD1. Sequences were obtained from peripheral blood. The DNA of the CDR3 is TGTGCCACCTCGGCAGGGGGCGAAGATGGCTACACCTTC. As protein: CATSAGGEDGYTF.